This T cell receptor beta chain was identified in a study of blood T cells in healthy people across ages. With a J-beta primer mix and a sample-barcoded 5' primer, a second PCR ran 7 to 11 cycles. TCRdb called the 5' RACE reads again in MiXCR, with one record for every CDR3 protein. The data hold under 2 million distinct CDR3 sequences, with about 32% observed a single time. Study-level points and caveats: Diversity figures based on one million T cells were deemed too low.

CDR3 length: 15 residues. Deletions cut 2 bases from V and 3 bases from J, with 12 bases between. Germline lookup yields CDR1 SGHRS and CDR2 YFSETQ. Concerning this clonotype itself: The antigen is unknown.

Sequencing was done on a sample of blood. The source is a woman aged 25-40 years in good health. This chain links TRBV5-1 with TRBJ2-1; D perhaps matches TRBD2 (5 bases). The CDR3 DNA follows: TGCGCCAGCAGCTTAGTGGGAGAATACTACAATGAGCAGTTCTTC. Translation gives CASSLVGEYYNEQFF. Looking up the rest from reference TRBV5-1 and TRBJ2-1 gives the full variable domain: KAGVTQTPRYLIKTRGQQVTLSCSPISGHRSVSWYQQTPGQGLQFLFEYFSETQRNKGNFPGRFSGRQFSNSRSEMNVSTLELGDSALYLCASSLVGEYYNEQFFGPGTRLTVL.